This T cell receptor beta chain was identified in a study of T cell responses to AZD1222 COVID-19 vaccine. This clone was counted only a few times. The antigen remains undetermined. Per the germline V gene, CDR1 is SGHRS and CDR2 is YFSETQ. The CDR3 is made up of 15 amino acids. V was trimmed by 1 base and J by 7 bases, leaving 12 bases between them. Whole-study results and caveats: At baseline, seropositivity was found in only six or seven AZD1222 recipients. Of spike-specific TCRs, nearly half reportedly target regions left unmutated in variants. The sample set comprised mostly white British donors with more females, and clonal diversity was possibly underestimated.

TCRdb's copy holds only in-frame clones and misses some; the assay was immunoSEQ multiplex PCR. The sample carries over 100,000 clones, just over 85% recorded once. This clonotype was sampled from an adult in good health. Sample: peripheral blood, taken on day 0 of AZD1222 vaccination. The rearrangement links TRBV5-1 to TRBJ1-6; the D gene is possibly TRBD1 (6 bases). CDR3 DNA: TGCGCCAGCAGCTTGTCCACAGGGAACAATTCACCCCTCCACTTT. Protein sequence: CASSLSTGNNSPLHF.